This T cell receptor (beta chain) was identified during a study of beta chain features in type 1 diabetes. Background on the study: The study examined more than 100,000,000 sorted cells across all samples.

The investigators reverse transcribed all of the isolated RNA, so they sequenced expressed TCRB transcripts. Roughly 3.7 million reads, on average, came from each naive, central memory and regulatory T cell sample. Using immunoSEQ multiplex PCR, the repertoire was profiled, and TCRdb retains in-frame clones only, with some absent. This table holds 130,000 or so clones, about 18% found once. A note on this clone: Its antigen is undetermined.

Study observations and caveats: Shortening of TCRB CDR3s, moderate but significant, appeared in all four CD4+ subsets of Type 1 diabetes patients. In the patient group, naive, central memory and Treg TCRB repertoires seemed more alike than in the healthy donor group.

CDR3 length: 15 amino acids. Trimming at V came to 3 bases and at J to 5 bases, leaving 6 bases not matched to a gene. Germline lookup yields CDR1 SGHTA and CDR2 FQGNSA. Specimen: central memory CD4+ T cells from blood. The source is a man younger than 35 with type 1 diabetes. The chain carries TRBV7-2 and TRBJ2-5, with TRBD1 matching over 10 bases. The CDR3 protein is CASSLPGQGSETQYF. In DNA form, the CDR3 reads TGTGCCAGCAGCTTGCCGGGACAGGGGTCCGAGACCCAGTACTTC.